This paragraph covers one T cell receptor beta chain sequence. The record originates from a study of T cell clonotyping in hematopoietic cell transplantation. Profiled with immunoSEQ multiplex PCR; TCRdb holds only in-frame clones, not every one. The sample has roughly 12,000 clones, 40% to 60% seen once. CDR1 is SGHDN and CDR2 is FVKESK in the germline V gene. V dropped 1 base and J dropped 5 bases, with 14 bases sitting between them. The CDR3 is 15 residues long. Material: peripheral blood mononuclear cells. The J gene is TRBJ1-2, the V gene TRBV14, with D unclear. The source is a man over 45 in good health. Some clones in this sample may be carry-over from other donors' samples. The CDR3 DNA reads TGTGCCAGCAGCCAAGGTCATCCTATTAGATATGGCTACACCTTC. This translates into CASSQGHPIRYGYTF.